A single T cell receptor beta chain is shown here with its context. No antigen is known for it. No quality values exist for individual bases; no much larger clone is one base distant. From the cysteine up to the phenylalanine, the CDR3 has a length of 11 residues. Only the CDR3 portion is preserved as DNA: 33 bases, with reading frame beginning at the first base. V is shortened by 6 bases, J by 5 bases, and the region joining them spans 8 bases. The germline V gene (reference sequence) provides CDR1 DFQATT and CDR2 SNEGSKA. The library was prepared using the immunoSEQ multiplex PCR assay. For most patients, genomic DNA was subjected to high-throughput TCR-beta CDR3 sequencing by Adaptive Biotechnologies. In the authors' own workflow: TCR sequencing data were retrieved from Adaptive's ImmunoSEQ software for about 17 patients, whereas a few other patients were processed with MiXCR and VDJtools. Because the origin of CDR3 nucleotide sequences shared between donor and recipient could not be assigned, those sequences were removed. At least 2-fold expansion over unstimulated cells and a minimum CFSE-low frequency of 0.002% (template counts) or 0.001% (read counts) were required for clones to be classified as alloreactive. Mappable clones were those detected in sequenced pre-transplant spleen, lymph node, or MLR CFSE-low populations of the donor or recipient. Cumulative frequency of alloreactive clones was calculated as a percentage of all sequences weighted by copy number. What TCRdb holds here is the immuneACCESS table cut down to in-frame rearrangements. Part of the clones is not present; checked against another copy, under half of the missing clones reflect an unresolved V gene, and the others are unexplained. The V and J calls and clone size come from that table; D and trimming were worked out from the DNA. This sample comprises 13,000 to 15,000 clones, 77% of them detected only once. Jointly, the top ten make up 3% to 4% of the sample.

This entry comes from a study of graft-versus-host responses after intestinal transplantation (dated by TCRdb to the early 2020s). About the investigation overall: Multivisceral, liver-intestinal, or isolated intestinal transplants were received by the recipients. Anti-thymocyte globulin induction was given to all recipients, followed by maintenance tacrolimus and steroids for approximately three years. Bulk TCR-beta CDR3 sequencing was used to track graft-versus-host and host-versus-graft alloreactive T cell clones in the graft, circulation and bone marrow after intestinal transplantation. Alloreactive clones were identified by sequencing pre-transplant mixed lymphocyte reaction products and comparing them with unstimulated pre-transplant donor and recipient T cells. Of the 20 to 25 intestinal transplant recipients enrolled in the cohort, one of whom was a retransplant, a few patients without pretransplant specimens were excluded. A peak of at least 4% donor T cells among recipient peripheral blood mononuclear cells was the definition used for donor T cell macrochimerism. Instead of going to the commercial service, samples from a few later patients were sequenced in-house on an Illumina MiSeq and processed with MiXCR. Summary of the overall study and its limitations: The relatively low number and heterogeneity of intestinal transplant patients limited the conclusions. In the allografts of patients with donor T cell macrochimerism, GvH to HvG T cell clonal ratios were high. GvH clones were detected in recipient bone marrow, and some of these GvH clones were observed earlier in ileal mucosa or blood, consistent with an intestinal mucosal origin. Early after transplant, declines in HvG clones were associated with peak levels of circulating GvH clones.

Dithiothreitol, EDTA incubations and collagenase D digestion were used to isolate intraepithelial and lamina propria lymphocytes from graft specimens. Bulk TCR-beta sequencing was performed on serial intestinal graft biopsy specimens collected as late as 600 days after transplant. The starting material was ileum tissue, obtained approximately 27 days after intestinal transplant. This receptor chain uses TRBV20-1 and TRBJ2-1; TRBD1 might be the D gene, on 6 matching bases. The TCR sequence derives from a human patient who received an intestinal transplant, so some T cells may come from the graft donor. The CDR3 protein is CSAQGNNEQFF. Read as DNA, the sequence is TGCAGTGCGCAGGGGAACAATGAGCAGTTCTTC.